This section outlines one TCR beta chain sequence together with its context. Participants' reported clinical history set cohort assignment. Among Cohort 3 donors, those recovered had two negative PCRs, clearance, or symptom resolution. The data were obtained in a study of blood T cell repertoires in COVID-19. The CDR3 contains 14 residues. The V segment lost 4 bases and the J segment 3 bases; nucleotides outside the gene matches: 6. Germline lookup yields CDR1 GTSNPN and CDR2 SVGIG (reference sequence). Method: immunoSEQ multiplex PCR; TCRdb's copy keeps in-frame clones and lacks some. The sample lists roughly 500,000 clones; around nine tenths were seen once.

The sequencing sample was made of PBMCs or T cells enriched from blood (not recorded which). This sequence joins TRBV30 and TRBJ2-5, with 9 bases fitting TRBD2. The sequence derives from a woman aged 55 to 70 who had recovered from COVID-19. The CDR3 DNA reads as TGTGCCTGGACCCTCGCGGGGGGGAAAGAGACCCAGTACTTC. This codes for CAWTLAGGKETQYF.